A selection of T cell receptor beta chains follows, all from one sample in a study of T cell repertoires in cytomegalovirus infection. Antigens for these TCRs are unknown. Each CDR3 protein gets one entry after TCRdb re-called the reads with MiXCR. The sample consists of 95,000 to 150,000 distinct CDR3 sequences, 32% of them appearing once. The sequences come from CD8+ T cells from cultured PBMCs, collected from culture after CMV antigen stimulation. Receptors originate from a human donor in good health (CMV status not recorded). Some clones in this sample may be carry-over from other donors' samples. CDR3s include the opening cysteine and the closing phenylalanine or tryptophan. The order of the fields is clone size, V gene, D gene, J gene, CDR3 protein, CDR3 DNA. A D gene is named only where the DNA matches it firmly. Clone size, where shown, is once, few, many, or a class for clones that have expanded.

size: many
V: TRBV7-2
D: -
J: TRBJ1-2
CDR3: CASSPKGGPANYGYTF
DNA: TGTGCCAGCAGCCCAAAGGGGGGACCAGCTAACTATGGCTACACCTTC

size: -
V: TRBV4-1
D: -
J: TRBJ1-6
CDR3: CASRERGDNSPLHF
DNA: TGCGCCAGCAGGGAACGGGGGGATAATTCACCCCTCCACTTT

size: many
V: TRBV12-3/TRBV12-4
D: TRBD1
J: TRBJ1-2
CDR3: CASSFGQGHYGYTF
DNA: TGTGCCAGCAGTTTCGGACAGGGCCACTATGGCTACACCTTC

size: -
V: TRBV28
D: TRBD1
J: TRBJ1-4
CDR3: CASSRTGEFYEKLFF
DNA: TGTGCCAGCAGCCGGACAGGGGAGTTTTATGAAAAACTGTTTTTT

size: once
V: TRBV27
D: TRBD1
J: TRBJ2-7
CDR3: CASSPTGVFEQYF
DNA: TGTGCCAGCAGTCCAACAGGGGTTTTCGAGCAGTACTTC

size: few
V: TRBV15
D: -
J: TRBJ2-7
CDR3: CATSRDAYEQYF
DNA: TGTGCCACCAGCAGAGACGCCTACGAGCAGTACTTC

size: -
V: TRBV3-1
D: -
J: TRBJ2-3
CDR3: CASSQVRAPGLDTQYF
DNA: TGTGCCAGCAGCCAAGTAAGAGCACCAGGCTTGGATACGCAGTATTTT

size: many
V: TRBV5-4
D: -
J: TRBJ2-7
CDR3: CASSGEPPGGLYEQYF
DNA: TGTGCCAGCAGCGGCGAACCTCCCGGGGGGCTATACGAGCAGTACTTC

size: -
V: TRBV20-1
D: -
J: TRBJ1-2
CDR3: CSAREPRTTISYTF
DNA: TGCAGTGCTAGAGAGCCCAGGACGACAATCAGCTACACCTTC

size: -
V: TRBV7-3
D: TRBD2
J: TRBJ2-5
CDR3: CASSFTSGRGETQYF
DNA: TGTGCCAGCAGCTTTACGAGCGGGAGGGGAGAGACCCAGTACTTC

size: -
V: TRBV5-1
D: TRBD1
J: TRBJ1-4
CDR3: CASSLTGDNEKLFF
DNA: TGCGCCAGCAGCTTGACAGGGGATAATGAAAAACTGTTTTTT

size: many
V: TRBV7-2
D: TRBD2
J: TRBJ2-1
CDR3: CASSLAGGTYNEQFF
DNA: TGTGCCAGCAGCTTAGCGGGGGGGACCTACAATGAGCAGTTCTTC

size: few
V: TRBV4-1
D: -
J: TRBJ1-5
CDR3: CASSQDGGGGNQPQHF
DNA: TGCGCCAGCAGCCAAGATGGGGGTGGGGGCAATCAGCCCCAGCATTTT

size: -
V: TRBV27
D: TRBD2
J: TRBJ2-7
CDR3: CASTRLAGSYEQYF
DNA: TGTGCCAGCACCCGACTAGCGGGGAGCTACGAGCAGTACTTC

size: -
V: TRBV9
D: -
J: TRBJ2-1
CDR3: CASSLSRGGGRNEQFF
DNA: TGTGCCAGCAGCCTAAGCCGGGGAGGAGGACGTAATGAGCAGTTCTTC

size: -
V: TRBV2
D: -
J: TRBJ2-7
CDR3: CASRGTPTSFYEQYF
DNA: TGTGCCAGCAGGGGGACACCGACGAGTTTTTACGAGCAGTACTTC

size: few
V: TRBV7-9
D: TRBD1
J: TRBJ2-3
CDR3: CASSPYERQGSTDTQYF
DNA: TGTGCCAGCAGCCCCTATGAACGACAGGGGAGCACAGATACGCAGTATTTT

size: -
V: TRBV5-6
D: -
J: TRBJ2-5
CDR3: CASSFFLGSQETQYF
DNA: TGTGCCAGCAGCTTTTTTCTAGGGAGCCAAGAGACCCAGTACTTC

size: few
V: TRBV7-2
D: -
J: TRBJ1-5
CDR3: CASSEESKSSNQPQHF
DNA: TGTGCCAGCAGCGAAGAGTCTAAGTCTAGCAATCAGCCCCAGCATTTT

size: medium-sized
V: TRBV7-6
D: -
J: TRBJ1-3
CDR3: CASSFTHGNTIYF
DNA: TGTGCCAGCAGCTTTACCCATGGAAACACCATATATTTT

size: few
V: TRBV6-1
D: -
J: TRBJ2-7
CDR3: CASSEGTRGRISYEQYF
DNA: TGTGCCAGCAGTGAAGGGACGAGGGGCCGGATCTCCTACGAGCAGTACTTC

size: once
V: TRBV28
D: TRBD2
J: TRBJ2-3
CDR3: CASSLSSGGMDTQYF
DNA: TGTGCCAGCAGTTTATCTAGCGGGGGGATGGATACGCAGTATTTT

size: -
V: TRBV25-1
D: -
J: TRBJ2-7
CDR3: CASTLGAYEQYF
DNA: TGTGCCAGCACCTTAGGGGCGTACGAGCAGTACTTC

size: few
V: TRBV7-9
D: -
J: TRBJ1-1
CDR3: CASSTTTVDTEAFF
DNA: TGTGCCAGCAGCACCACGACAGTAGACACTGAAGCTTTCTTT

size: -
V: TRBV7-2
D: -
J: TRBJ2-3
CDR3: CASSLLLTQYF
DNA: TGTGCCAGCAGCTTACTGTTAACGCAGTATTTT